The TCR beta chain under discussion was sequenced for a study of radiation and T cells in renal cell carcinoma. Specified time point: baseline pretreatment blood. Treatment in this sample: 15 Gy SBRT to primary tumor, nephrectomy 4 weeks later. CDR1 SGHVS and CDR2 FQNEAQ come from the germline V gene. The CDR3 extends over 16 amino acids. The J segment lost 5 bases and the V segment lost 7 bases, leaving 14 bases of the junction unmatched. Clones were read by immunoSEQ multiplex PCR, and TCRdb kept only the in-frame ones, dropping some. The sample holds 150,000 or so clones, 88% seen once. This chain links TRBV7-8 with TRBJ2-5, with TRBD2 matching 9 bases. This material consisted of blood, taken from a patient whose treatment included radiotherapy and nephrectomy. The TCR sequence derives from a woman in her seventies with renal cell carcinoma. In DNA form, the CDR3 reads TGTGCCAGCACCCCGGGGGTGCGGGGGGGCCCCGAGACCCAGTACTTC. This translates into CASTPGVRGGPETQYF.